These 10 T cell receptor beta chains were sequenced from one sample in a study of CD8+ T cells in alopecia areata. Extraction and reverse transcription of RNA yielded cDNA as the sequencing template. The method was immunoSEQ multiplex PCR; TCRdb's version includes in-frame clones alone and lacks a portion of them. Of about 180,000 clones in the sample, roughly 60% were seen once. Material: CD4+ T cells sorted from blood, obtained at week 0. These receptor sequences come from a human donor with alopecia areata.

CDR3 residues: CASSQDHGRVLFF. DNA for the CDR3: TGCGCCAGCAGCCAAGATCATGGGAGAGTACTGTTTTTT. The chain links TRBV4-3 to TRBJ1-4; D remains ambiguous. The CDR3 is made up of 13 amino acids. CDR1 and CDR2 from the germline V gene are LGHNA and YSLEER. The V end was cut by 0 bases, the J end by 13 bases, with 12 bases between.

This chain connects TRBV25-1 to TRBJ2-1; 9 bases match TRBD2. The length of the CDR3 is 15 residues. Trimming took 7 bases from V and 2 from J; bases not matched to a gene: 6. Germline V CDR1 and CDR2: MGHDK, SYGVNS. CDR3 protein: CASTSTSGPYNEQFF. The CDR3 bases are TGTGCCAGCACATCAACTAGCGGGCCCTACAATGAGCAGTTCTTC. Full variable domain (outside the CDR3, taken from reference TRBV25-1 and TRBJ2-1): EADIYQTPRYLVIGTGKKITLECSQTMGHDKMYWYQQDPGMELHLIHYSYGVNSTEKGDLSSESTVSRIRTEHFPLTLESARPSHTSQYLCASTSTSGPYNEQFFGPGTRLTVL.

This rearrangement joins TRBV30 to TRBJ1-2; 8 bases are shared with TRBD1. Germline assignment: CDR1 GTSNPN and CDR2 SVGIG (reference sequence). The CDR3 loop spans 13 amino acids. V was clipped by 2 bases and J by 3 bases; unmatched bases: 2. CDR3 sequence reads: CAWSTTGDYGYTF. Written as DNA, the CDR3 is TGTGCCTGGAGTACGACAGGGGACTATGGCTACACCTTC.

The CDR3 DNA reads as TGTGCCAGCAGTGAGGAGGGGACTAACTATGGCTACACCTTC. This codes for CASSEEGTNYGYTF. This chain joins TRBV6-4 and TRBJ1-2; D is perhaps TRBD1 (5 bases). Per the germline V gene, CDR1 is MRHNA and CDR2 is SNTAGT. The V gene lost 3 bases and the J gene lost 0 bases, with 8 bases spanning the gap. This CDR3 is 14 amino acids long.

The chain links TRBV2 to TRBJ1-5; a possible D gene is TRBD1 (6 bases). Trimming pared 5 bases from V and 0 bases from J, leaving 14 bases between. CDR1 is SNHLY and CDR2 is FYNNEI in the germline V gene. The CDR3 runs 16 residues. The CDR3 DNA sequence: TGTGCCAGCAGTTACGGGACAACCTATAGCAATCAGCCCCAGCATTTT. Its protein is CASSYGTTYSNQPQHF.

The chain employs TRBV9 and TRBJ1-6; 7 positions agree with TRBD1. The CDR3 spans 14 residues. The V segment lost 4 bases and the J segment 7 bases; nucleotides outside the gene matches: 5. Germline CDR1 SGDLS, CDR2 YYNGEE. The CDR3 sequence is CASSTGTANSPLHF. CDR3 nucleotides: TGTGCCAGCAGCACTGGGACAGCCAATTCACCCCTCCACTTT.

J is TRBJ1-2 and V is TRBV29-1; D perhaps matches TRBD1 (6 bases). Trimming stripped 6 bases from V and 2 bases from J, with 19 bases between. The CDR3 is 15 residues long. CDR1 and CDR2 from the germline V gene are SQVTM and ANQGSEA. CDR3 region: CSVLGSRGFNYGYTF. CDR3 nucleotide sequence: TGCAGCGTCCTAGGGAGCAGGGGTTTCAACTATGGCTACACCTTC.

This chain joins TRBV2 and TRBJ2-1, with TRBD1 identical over 9 bases. This CDR3 region has 14 residues. V trimming: 6 bases; J trimming: 8 bases; junction bases outside the gene matches: 8. The germline CDR1 and CDR2 sequences are SNHLY and FYNNEI. For the CDR3, the DNA is TGTGCCAGCAGAACCGGACAGGGGTCGGATGAGCAGTTCTTC. It yields the protein CASRTGQGSDEQFF. The full variable domain, completed using reference TRBV2 and TRBJ2-1, is EPEVTQTPSHQVTQMGQEVILRCVPISNHLYFYWYRQILGQKVEFLVSFYNNEISEKSEIFDDQFSVERPDGSNFTLKIRSTKLEDSAMYFCASRTGQGSDEQFFGPGTRLTVL.

CDR3 loop: CASSFFGFNQPQHF. Here the CDR3 DNA reads TGTGCCAGCAGTTTCTTCGGGTTCAATCAGCCCCAGCATTTT. The V call is TRBV27, the J call TRBJ1-5, with D unclear. Germline values: CDR1 MNHEY, CDR2 SMNVEV (reference sequence). The CDR3 sequence is 14 residues long. Deletions cut 3 bases from V and 3 bases from J, with 9 bases between.

This clone was seen more than once but under ten times. The chain uses TRBV25-1 and TRBJ2-5, with 8 bases identical to TRBD2. Germline trimming cut 1 base from V and 2 bases from J; bases unmatched to any gene: 3. Per the germline V gene, CDR1 is MGHDK and CDR2 is SYGVNS. CDR3 length: 15 residues. The CDR3 protein is CASSESLAVQETQYF. The DNA of the CDR3 is TGTGCCAGCAGTGAATCACTAGCGGTACAAGAGACCCAGTACTTC.